The clone carrying this TCR beta chain has ten or more counts. What it recognizes is unknown. There are 19 residues in the CDR3. Germline V gene sequence: CDR1 LNHDA, CDR2 SQIVND (reference sequence). Trimming cost V 5 bases and J 1 base; bases outside gene matches: 19. Busulfan-fludarabine conditioning, marrow transplant, and cyclophosphamide on days +3 and +4 were administered. Repertoires were generated with immunoSEQ multiplex PCR, while TCRdb's copy carries only in-frame clones and drops some. This table holds about 14,000 clones with no singletons; the top ten claim roughly 23%. The data belong to a study of T cells after posttransplantation cyclophosphamide. Study-wide findings and caveats: TRB overlap between skin or GI tissue T cells and blood was limited. TRB clonality was highly associated with recipient CMV seropositivity and reactivation. Later post-transplant blood repertoires were often dominated by donor CD8+ memory clones.

The sequence came from a female patient aged 40 to 50 who received an allogeneic stem cell transplant from a related donor, was CMV-positive, and had no GVHD. Some T cells may be the graft donor's. The material was PBMCs, obtained about 1,000 days after allogeneic stem cell transplant with posttransplant cyclophosphamide. The rearrangement uses TRBV19 and TRBJ2-5, with 7 bases that match TRBD1. The CDR3 loop reads CASSLIPGQPLPFQETQYF. CDR3 DNA: TGTGCCAGTAGTCTAATACCGGGACAGCCGTTACCTTTCCAAGAGACCCAGTACTTC.